The source of this T cell receptor (beta chain) is a study of blood T cell repertoires in COVID-19 (dated by TCRdb to about 2020). At the level of the whole study: The collaborator samples originated in the United States, Italy and Spain and spanned the acute and convalescent phases of COVID-19. The material from the prospective study consisted of cDNA or gDNA derived from T cells, B-cell-depleted T cells, or PBMCs. Deeply sampled blood TCRbeta repertoires from subjects exposed to, actively infected with, or recovered from COVID-19 were included in the dataset. The repertoires were released in a freely available public database meant as a resource for research on the immune response to SARS-CoV-2. The samples were drawn from the first 160 participants of the ongoing ImmuneRACE study and from 950 to 1,500 subjects provided by 6 global collaborators. Sample metadata almost always included a de-identified subject ID, COVID-19 status, age in years and sex. Where HLA class I and class II types were available, the types were taken from metadata supplied by the sample provider, not from assay-based typing. Findings and caveats that apply to the study as a whole: Clinical and demographic metadata were provided uncurated, with the amount varying by source and participant.

Clipping removes 5 bases from V and 1 base from J, with 8 as the unmatched junction base count. From the cysteine through the phenylalanine, the CDR3 covers 16 amino acids. CDR3 DNA is the only sequence kept; it has 48 bases, read in frame from the first base. Taken from the germline V gene, the CDR1 and CDR2 loops are SQVTM and ANQGSEA. Turning to this clone: The antigen it recognizes is unknown. No much larger clone exists at a distance of one base, and base qualities are not known.

One collaborating source in Seattle enrolled patients while the patients were actively infected and followed the patients over time throughout the course of disease. Collaborating institutions collected whole blood in K2EDTA tubes following their own protocols. For TCRbeta analysis, collaborators shipped samples as frozen whole blood, isolated PBMCs, or DNA extracted from either of those sample types. TCRbeta CDR3 regions were amplified from genomic DNA by means of the immunoSEQ Assay, a bias-controlled multiplex PCR. The study's processing was this. Within the assay, amplification of reference gene primers was used to estimate how many nucleated cells each sample contained. To quantify the absolute abundance of each unique TCRbeta CDR3 rearrangement, sequence reads were collapsed and filtered. For each sample, productive Simpson clonality was calculated as the square root of Simpson's diversity index over productive rearrangements. TCRdb limited this immuneACCESS table to in-frame rearrangements with V and J called. A share of clones is missing; checked studies link under half to unresolved V genes, and the rest is unexplained. From that table come the V and J calls and clone size; the DNA was used to work out D and trimming. The sample table contains about 38,000 clones; only one count was recorded for roughly 74% of them. The ten largest make up approximately 10% of the sample.

The sequenced sample was peripheral blood. The TCR was taken from a man between 65 and 80 years old with COVID-19, enrolled during active disease. The chain joins TRBV29-1 to TRBJ2-6; TRBD1 matches 7 bases in the middle. The CDR3 has the sequence CSVSKGAGSGANVLTF. The nucleotide sequence is TGCAGCGTTTCCAAGGGGGCCGGGTCTGGGGCCAACGTCCTGACTTTC.